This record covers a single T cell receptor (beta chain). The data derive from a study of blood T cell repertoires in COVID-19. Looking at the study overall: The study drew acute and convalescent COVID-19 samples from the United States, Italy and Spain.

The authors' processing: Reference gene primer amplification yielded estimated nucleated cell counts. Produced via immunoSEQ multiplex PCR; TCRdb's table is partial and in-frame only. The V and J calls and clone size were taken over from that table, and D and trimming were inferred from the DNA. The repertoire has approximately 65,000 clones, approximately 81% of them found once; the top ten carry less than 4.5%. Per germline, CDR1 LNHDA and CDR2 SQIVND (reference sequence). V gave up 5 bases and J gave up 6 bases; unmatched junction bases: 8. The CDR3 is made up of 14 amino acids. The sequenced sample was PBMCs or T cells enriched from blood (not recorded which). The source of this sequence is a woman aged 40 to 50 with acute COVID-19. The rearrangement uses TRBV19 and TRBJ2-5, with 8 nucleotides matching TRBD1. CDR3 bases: TGTGCCAGTAGTTCCCGGGACAGGATGCAGACCCAGTACTTC. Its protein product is CASSSRDRMQTQYF.